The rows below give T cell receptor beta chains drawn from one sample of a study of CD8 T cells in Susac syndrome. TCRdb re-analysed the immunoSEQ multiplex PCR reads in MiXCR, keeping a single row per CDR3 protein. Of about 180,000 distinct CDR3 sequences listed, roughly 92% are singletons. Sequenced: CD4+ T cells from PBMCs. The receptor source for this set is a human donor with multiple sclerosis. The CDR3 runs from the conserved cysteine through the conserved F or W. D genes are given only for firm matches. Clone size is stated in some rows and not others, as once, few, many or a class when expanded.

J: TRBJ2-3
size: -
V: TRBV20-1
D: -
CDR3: CSARYPDSRTDTQYF
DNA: TGCAGTGCTAGATACCCGGACTCCCGCACAGATACGCAGTATTTT

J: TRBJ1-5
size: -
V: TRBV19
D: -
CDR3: CASTDTGMGNQPQHF
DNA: TGTGCCAGTACCGATACAGGGATGGGCAATCAGCCCCAGCATTTT

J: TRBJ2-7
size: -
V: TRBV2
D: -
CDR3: CASSESDSYEQYF
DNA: TGTGCCAGCAGTGAATCAGATTCCTACGAGCAGTACTTC

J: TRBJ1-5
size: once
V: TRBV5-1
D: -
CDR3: CASSLGTENQPQHF
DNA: TGCGCCAGCAGCTTAGGGACGGAGAATCAGCCCCAGCATTTT

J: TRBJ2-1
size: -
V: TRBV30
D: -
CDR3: CAWSSVGYSEQFF
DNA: TGTGCCTGGTCTAGCGTGGGATACTCCGAGCAGTTCTTC

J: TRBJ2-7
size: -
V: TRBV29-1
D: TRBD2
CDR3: CSVDLSGTSGRYEQYF
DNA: TGCAGCGTTGACCTATCGGGGACTAGCGGGAGATACGAGCAGTACTTC

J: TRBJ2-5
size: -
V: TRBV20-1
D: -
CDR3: CSARDRMGEQTQYF
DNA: TGCAGTGCTAGAGATCGGATGGGGGAGCAGACCCAGTACTTC

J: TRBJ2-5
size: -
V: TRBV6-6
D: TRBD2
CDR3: CASSRVTSGQETQYF
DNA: TGTGCCAGCAGTCGTGTGACTAGCGGCCAAGAGACCCAGTACTTC

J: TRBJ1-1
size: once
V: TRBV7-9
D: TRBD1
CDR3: CASSPRGGFTEAFF
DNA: TGTGCCAGCAGCCCCAGGGGGGGATTTACTGAAGCTTTCTTT

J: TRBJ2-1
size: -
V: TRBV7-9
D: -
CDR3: CASSSRQEQFF
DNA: TGTGCCAGCAGCTCCAGACAGGAGCAGTTCTTC

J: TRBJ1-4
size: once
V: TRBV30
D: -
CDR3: CAWGTDSRGGEKLFF
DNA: TGTGCCTGGGGCACCGACAGCCGCGGGGGGGAAAAACTGTTTTTT

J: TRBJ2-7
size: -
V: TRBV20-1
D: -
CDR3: CSARGTYEQYF
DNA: TGCAGTGCTAGAGGTACCTACGAGCAGTACTTC

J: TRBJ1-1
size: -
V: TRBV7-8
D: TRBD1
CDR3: CASSLVGQVNTEAFF
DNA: TGTGCCAGCAGCTTAGTGGGACAGGTAAACACTGAAGCTTTCTTT

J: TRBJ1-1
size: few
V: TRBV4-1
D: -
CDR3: CASSQVLQGSEAFF
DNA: TGCGCCAGCAGCCAGGTTTTACAGGGTTCTGAAGCTTTCTTT

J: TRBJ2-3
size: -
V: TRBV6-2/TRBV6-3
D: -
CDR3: CASSYLPGPGTDTQYF
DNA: TGTGCCAGCAGTTACTTGCCAGGGCCGGGCACAGATACGCAGTATTTT

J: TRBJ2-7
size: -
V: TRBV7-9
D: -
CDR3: CASSHRPVSSYEQYF
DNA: TGTGCCAGCAGCCATAGGCCGGTAAGCTCCTACGAGCAGTACTTC

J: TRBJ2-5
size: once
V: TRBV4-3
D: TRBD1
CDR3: CASSQGMGQSGETQYF
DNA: TGCGCCAGCAGCCAAGGAATGGGACAGTCGGGAGAGACCCAGTACTTC

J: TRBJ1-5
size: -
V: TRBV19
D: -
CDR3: CASSMVQGPQHF
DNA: TGTGCCAGTAGTATGGTACAGGGACCCCAGCATTTT

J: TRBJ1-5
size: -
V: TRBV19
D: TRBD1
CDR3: CASSETGTGDQPQHF
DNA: TGTGCCAGTAGTGAAACCGGGACAGGGGATCAGCCCCAGCATTTT

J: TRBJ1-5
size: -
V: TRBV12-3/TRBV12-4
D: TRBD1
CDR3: CASSKHQGGPYSNQPQHF
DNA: TGTGCCAGCAGTAAACACCAGGGGGGACCTTATAGCAATCAGCCCCAGCATTTT

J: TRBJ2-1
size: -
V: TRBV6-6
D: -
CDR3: CASSTGLGQFF
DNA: TGTGCCAGCAGTACAGGGTTGGGGCAGTTCTTC

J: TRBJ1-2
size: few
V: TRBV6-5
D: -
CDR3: CASSSGPRGYGYTF
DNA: TGTGCCAGCAGTTCTGGACCTCGGGGGTATGGCTACACCTTC

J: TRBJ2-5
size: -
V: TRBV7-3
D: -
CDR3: CASSSGIQETQYF
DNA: TGTGCCAGCAGCTCTGGTATCCAAGAGACCCAGTACTTC

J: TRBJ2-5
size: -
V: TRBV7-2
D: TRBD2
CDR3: CASSSVISGSQTQYF
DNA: TGTGCCAGCAGCTCCGTCATTAGCGGGAGCCAGACCCAGTACTTC

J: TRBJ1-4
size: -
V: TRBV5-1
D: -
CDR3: CASSFGTGNNEKLFF
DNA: TGCGCCAGCAGCTTCGGTACAGGGAATAATGAAAAACTGTTTTTT

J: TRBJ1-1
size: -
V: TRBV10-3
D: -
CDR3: CAISSQGNTEAFF
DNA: TGTGCCATCTCTAGCCAGGGGAACACTGAAGCTTTCTTT

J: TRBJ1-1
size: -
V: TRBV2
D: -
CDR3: CASSERHFMNTEAFF
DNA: TGTGCCAGCAGTGAGAGACACTTCATGAACACTGAAGCTTTCTTT

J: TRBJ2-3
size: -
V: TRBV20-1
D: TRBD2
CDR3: CSADGRYKDTQYF
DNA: TGCAGTGCCGACGGGAGGTACAAAGATACGCAGTATTTT

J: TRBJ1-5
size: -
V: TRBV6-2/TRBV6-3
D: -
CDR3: CASSWTPQLPQHF
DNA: TGTGCCAGCAGTTGGACTCCTCAATTGCCCCAGCATTTT

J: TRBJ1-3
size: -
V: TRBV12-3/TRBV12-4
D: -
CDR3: CASSLVGTPSSGNTIYF
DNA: TGTGCCAGCAGTTTGGTGGGGACGCCGAGCTCTGGAAACACCATATATTTT

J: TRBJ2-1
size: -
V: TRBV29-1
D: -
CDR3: CSVGHGSAYNEQFF
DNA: TGCAGCGTCGGCCATGGCAGTGCCTACAATGAGCAGTTCTTC

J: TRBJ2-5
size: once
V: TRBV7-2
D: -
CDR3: CASSWTPGETQYF
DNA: TGTGCCAGCAGCTGGACGCCTGGCGAGACCCAGTACTTC

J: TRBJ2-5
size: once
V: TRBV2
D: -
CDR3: CAIDREQETQYF
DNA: TGTGCCATAGACAGAGAACAAGAGACCCAGTACTTC

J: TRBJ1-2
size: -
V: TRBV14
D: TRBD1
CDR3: CASSQARTGDGYTF
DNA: TGTGCCAGCAGCCAGGCCAGGACAGGGGATGGCTACACCTTC

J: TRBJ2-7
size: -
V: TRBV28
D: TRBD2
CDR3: CASSFSGSALYEQYF
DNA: TGTGCCAGCAGTTTTAGCGGGAGCGCACTCTACGAGCAGTACTTC

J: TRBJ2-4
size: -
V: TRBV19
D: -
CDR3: CASSIVPGGDIQYF
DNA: TGTGCCAGTAGTATAGTTCCAGGTGGGGACATTCAGTACTTC

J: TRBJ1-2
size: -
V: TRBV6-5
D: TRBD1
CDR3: CASSLRQGNYGYTF
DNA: TGTGCCAGCAGTTTACGACAGGGTAATTATGGCTACACCTTC

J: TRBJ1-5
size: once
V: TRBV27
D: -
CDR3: CASSPGGGINQPQHF
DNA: TGTGCCAGCAGCCCCGGGGGAGGGATCAATCAGCCCCAGCATTTT

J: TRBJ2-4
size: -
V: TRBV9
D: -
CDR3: CASSPRVGGGDIQYF
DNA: TGTGCCAGCAGCCCGAGGGTTGGGGGCGGAGACATTCAGTACTTC

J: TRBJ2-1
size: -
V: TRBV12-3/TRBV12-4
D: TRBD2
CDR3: CASSFGGGAINEQFF
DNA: TGTGCCAGCAGTTTTGGCGGGGGGGCCATCAATGAGCAGTTCTTC

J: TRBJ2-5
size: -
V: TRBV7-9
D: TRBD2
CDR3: CASSSGLAGGPVRETQYF
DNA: TGTGCCAGCAGCTCCGGACTAGCGGGGGGGCCCGTTAGAGAGACCCAGTACTTC